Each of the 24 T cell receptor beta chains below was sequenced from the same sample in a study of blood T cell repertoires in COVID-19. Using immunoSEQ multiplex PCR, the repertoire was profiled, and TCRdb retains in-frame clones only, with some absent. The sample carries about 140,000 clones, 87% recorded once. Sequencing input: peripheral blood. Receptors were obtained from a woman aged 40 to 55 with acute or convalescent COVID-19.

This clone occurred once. CDR3 protein: CASSDRGGTGELFF. The CDR3 bases are TGTGCCAGCAGTGACAGGGGAGGAACCGGGGAGCTGTTTTTT. V and J are TRBV6-2 or TRBV6-3 and TRBJ2-2; 8 bases line up with TRBD1. The length of the CDR3 is 14 residues. Looked up from germline, CDR1 is MNHEY and CDR2 is SVGEGT. The V segment lost 5 bases and the J segment 5 bases; nucleotides outside the gene matches: 4.

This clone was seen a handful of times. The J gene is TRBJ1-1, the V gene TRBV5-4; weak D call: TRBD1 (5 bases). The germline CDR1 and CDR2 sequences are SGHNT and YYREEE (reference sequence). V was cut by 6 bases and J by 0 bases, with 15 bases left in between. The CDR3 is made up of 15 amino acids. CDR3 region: CASTQEGLMNTEAFF. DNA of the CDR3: TGTGCCAGCACCCAGGAGGGGCTCATGAACACTGAAGCTTTCTTT. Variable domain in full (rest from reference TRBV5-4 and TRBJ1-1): ETGVTQSPTHLIKTRGQQVTLRCSSQSGHNTVSWYQQALGQGPQFIFQYYREEENGRGNFPPRFSGLQFPNYSSELNVNALELDDSALYLCASTQEGLMNTEAFFGQGTRLTVV.

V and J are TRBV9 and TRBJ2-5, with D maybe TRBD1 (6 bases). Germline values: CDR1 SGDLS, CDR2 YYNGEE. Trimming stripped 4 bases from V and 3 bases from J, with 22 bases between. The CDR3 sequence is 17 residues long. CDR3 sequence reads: CASSPRGLDRREETQYF. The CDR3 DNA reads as TGTGCCAGCAGCCCGAGGGGGTTAGACAGACGGGAAGAGACCCAGTACTTC.

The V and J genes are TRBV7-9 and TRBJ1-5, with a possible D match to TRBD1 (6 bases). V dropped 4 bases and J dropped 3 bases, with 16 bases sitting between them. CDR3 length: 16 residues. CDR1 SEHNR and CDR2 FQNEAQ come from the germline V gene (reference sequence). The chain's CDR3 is CASSSWGQRINQPQHF. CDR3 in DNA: TGTGCCAGCAGCTCCTGGGGACAACGTATCAATCAGCCCCAGCATTTT.

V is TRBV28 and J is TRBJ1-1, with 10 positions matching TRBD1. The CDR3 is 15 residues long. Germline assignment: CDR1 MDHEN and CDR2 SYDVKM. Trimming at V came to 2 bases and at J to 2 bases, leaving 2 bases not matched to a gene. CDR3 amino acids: CASSLGDRGNTEAFF. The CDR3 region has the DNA TGTGCCAGCAGTTTAGGGGACAGGGGTAACACTGAAGCTTTCTTT.

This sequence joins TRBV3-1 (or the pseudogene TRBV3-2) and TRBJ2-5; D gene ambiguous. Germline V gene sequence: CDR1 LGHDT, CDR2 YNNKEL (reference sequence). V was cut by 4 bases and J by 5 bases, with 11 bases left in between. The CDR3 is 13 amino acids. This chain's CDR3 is CASSPLPVETQYF. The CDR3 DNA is TGTGCCAGCAGCCCCCTTCCGGTGGAGACCCAGTACTTC.

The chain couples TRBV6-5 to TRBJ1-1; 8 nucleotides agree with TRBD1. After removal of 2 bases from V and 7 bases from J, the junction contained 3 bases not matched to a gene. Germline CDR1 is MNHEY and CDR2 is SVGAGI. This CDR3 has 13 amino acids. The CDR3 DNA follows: TGTGCCAGCAGTTACCAGGGGGCGGTTGAAGCTTTCTTT. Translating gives CASSYQGAVEAFF.

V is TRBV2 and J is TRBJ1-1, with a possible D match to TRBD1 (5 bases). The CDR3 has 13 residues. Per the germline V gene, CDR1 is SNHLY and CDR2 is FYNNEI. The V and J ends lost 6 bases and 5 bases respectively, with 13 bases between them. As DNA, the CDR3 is TGTGCCAGCAGGGCCCAGGGAACGACTGAAGCTTTCTTT. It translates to CASRAQGTTEAFF.

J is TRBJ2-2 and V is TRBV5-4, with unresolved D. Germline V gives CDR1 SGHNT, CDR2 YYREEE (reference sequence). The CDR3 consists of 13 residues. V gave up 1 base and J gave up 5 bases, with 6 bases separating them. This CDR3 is CASSLPGTGELFF. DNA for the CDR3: TGTGCCAGCAGCTTGCCGGGTACCGGGGAGCTGTTTTTT.

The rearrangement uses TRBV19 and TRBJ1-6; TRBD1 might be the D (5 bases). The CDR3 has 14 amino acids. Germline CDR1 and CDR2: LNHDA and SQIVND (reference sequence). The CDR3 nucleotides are TGTGCGCCCGCCCGGGGGAGGTATAATTCACCCCTCCACTTT. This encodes CAPARGRYNSPLHF.

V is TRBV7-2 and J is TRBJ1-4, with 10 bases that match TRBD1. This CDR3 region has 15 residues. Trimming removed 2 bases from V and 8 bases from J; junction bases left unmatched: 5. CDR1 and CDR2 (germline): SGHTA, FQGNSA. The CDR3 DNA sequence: TGTGCCAGCAGCTTAAGACAGGGGGCCGGGGAAAAACTGTTTTTT. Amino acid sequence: CASSLRQGAGEKLFF.

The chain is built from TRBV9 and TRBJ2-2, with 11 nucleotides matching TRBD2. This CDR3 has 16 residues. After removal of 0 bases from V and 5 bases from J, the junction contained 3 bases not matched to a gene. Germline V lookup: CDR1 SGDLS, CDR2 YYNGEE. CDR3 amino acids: CASSVALAGGTGELFF. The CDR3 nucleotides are TGTGCCAGCAGCGTAGCGCTAGCGGGAGGAACCGGGGAGCTGTTTTTT.

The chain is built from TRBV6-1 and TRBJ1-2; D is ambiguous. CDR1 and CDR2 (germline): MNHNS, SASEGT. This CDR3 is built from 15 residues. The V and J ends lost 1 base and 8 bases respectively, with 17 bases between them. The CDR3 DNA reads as TGTGCCAGCAGTGAAGAGAGGGTCCTCCCGAGGGGCTACACCTTC. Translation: CASSEERVLPRGYTF.

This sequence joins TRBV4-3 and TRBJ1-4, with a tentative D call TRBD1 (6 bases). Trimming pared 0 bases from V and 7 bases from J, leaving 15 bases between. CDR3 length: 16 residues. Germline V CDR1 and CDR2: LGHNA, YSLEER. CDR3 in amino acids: CASSQDRGGRPEKLFF. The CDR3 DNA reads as TGCGCCAGCAGCCAAGATCGCGGGGGGCGACCTGAAAAACTGTTTTTT.

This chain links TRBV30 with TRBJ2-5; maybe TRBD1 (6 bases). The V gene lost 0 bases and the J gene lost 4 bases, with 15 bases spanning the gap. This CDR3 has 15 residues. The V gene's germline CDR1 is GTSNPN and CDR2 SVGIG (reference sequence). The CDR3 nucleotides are TGTGCCTGGAGTGTAGGGGGACGTCTGGGAGAGACCCAGTACTTC. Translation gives CAWSVGGRLGETQYF.

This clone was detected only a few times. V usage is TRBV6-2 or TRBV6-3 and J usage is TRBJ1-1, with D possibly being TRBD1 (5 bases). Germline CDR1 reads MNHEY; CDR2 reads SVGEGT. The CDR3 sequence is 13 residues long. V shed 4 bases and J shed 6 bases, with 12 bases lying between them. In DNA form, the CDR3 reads TGTGCCAGCAGTTCCGCAACAGGATCTGAAGCTTTCTTT. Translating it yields CASSSATGSEAFF.

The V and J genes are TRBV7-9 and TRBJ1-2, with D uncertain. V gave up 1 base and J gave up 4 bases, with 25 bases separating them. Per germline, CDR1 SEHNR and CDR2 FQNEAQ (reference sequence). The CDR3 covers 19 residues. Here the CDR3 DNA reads TGTGCCAGCAGCTTAGTTTTATTCCACCGGGGAGGACTGTCCTATGGCTACACCTTC. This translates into CASSLVLFHRGGLSYGYTF.

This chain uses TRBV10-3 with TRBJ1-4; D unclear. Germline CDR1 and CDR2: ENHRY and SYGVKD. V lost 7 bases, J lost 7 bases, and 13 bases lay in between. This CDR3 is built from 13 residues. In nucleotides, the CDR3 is TGTGCCATCACCCCAGGCTTGGGTGAAAAACTGTTTTTT. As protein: CAITPGLGEKLFF.

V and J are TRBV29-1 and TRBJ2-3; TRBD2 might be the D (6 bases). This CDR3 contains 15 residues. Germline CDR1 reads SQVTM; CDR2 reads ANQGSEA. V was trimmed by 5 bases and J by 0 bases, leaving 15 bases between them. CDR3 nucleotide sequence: TGCAGCGTTTCCAGCTACCGGGGGAGCACAGATACGCAGTATTTT. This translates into CSVSSYRGSTDTQYF.

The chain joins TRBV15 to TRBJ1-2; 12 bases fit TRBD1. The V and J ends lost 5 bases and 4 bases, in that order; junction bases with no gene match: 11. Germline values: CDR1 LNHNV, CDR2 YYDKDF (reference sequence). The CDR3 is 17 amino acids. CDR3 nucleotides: TGTGCCACCAGCCTTAAGGGGGGGACAGGGGGCGTCTATGGCTACACCTTC. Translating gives CATSLKGGTGGVYGYTF.

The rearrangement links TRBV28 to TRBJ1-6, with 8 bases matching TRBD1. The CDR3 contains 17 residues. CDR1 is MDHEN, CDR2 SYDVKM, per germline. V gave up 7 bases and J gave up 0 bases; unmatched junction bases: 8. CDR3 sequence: CASKGGTGSSYNSPLHF. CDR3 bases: TGTGCCAGCAAGGGTGGGACAGGAAGCTCCTATAATTCACCCCTCCACTTT. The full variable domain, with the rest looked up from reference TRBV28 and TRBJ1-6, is DVKVTQSSRYLVKRTGEKVFLECVQDMDHENMFWYRQDPGLGLRLIYFSYDVKMKEKGDIPEGYSVSREKKERFSLILESASTNQTSMYLCASKGGTGSSYNSPLHFGNGTRLTVT.

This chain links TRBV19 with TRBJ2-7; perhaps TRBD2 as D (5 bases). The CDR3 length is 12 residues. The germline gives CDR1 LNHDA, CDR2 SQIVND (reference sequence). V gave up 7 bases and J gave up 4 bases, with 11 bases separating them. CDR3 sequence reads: CASKGRGYEQYF. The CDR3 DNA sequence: TGTGCCAGTAAAGGAAGAGGGTACGAGCAGTACTTC. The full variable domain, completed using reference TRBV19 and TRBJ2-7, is DGGITQSPKYLFRKEGQNVTLSCEQNLNHDAMYWYRQDPGQGLRLIYYSQIVNDFQKGDIAEGYSVSREKKESFPLTVTSAQKNPTAFYLCASKGRGYEQYFGPGTRLTVT.

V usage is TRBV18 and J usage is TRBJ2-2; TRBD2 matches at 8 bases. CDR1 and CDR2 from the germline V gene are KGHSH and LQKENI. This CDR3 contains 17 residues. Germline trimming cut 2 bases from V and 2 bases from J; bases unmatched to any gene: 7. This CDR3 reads CASSPSGGGFNTGELFF. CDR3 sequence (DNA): TGTGCCAGCTCACCAAGCGGCGGGGGGTTCAACACCGGGGAGCTGTTTTTT.

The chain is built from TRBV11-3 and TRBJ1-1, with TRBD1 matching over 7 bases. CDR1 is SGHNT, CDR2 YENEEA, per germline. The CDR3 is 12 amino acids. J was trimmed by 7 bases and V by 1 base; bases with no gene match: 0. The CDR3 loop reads CASSLGTGEAFF. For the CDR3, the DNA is TGTGCCAGCAGCTTAGGGACAGGTGAAGCTTTCTTT.